This passage covers 18 T cell receptor beta chains from one sample sequenced in a study of CD8+CD57+ T cells in acquired aplastic anemia. CDR3 and TCR beta VDJ profiling relied on a genomic DNA template. TCRdb used MiXCR to reprocess the reads, holding one entry per CDR3 protein. The table lists 250,000 to 350,000 distinct CDR3 sequences, approximately 60% of them singletons, with roughly 1.2% in the top ten. Those patients picked for sequencing had displayed CD8+CD57+ cell expansion on flow cytometry. The material sequenced was sorted CD4+, CD8+, or CD8+CD57+ T cells (not recorded which) from PBMCs. Source of these receptors: a human donor with aplastic anemia.

This clonotype occurred many times. This chain links TRBV20-1 with TRBJ2-2; D is undetermined. Trimming took 6 bases from V and 13 from J, leaving 24 bases between them. This CDR3 comprises 14 residues. The germline gives CDR1 DFQATT, CDR2 SNEGSKA (reference sequence). CDR3 nucleotides: TGCAGTGCAAAGACGGGCGAAGGTGTAGGACGGCTGTTTTTT. Protein sequence: CSAKTGEGVGRLFF.

The V call is TRBV29-1, the J call TRBJ2-7; D is possibly TRBD2 (5 bases). The CDR3 runs 14 residues. Deletions cut 3 bases from V and 5 bases from J, with 17 bases between. From germline, CDR1 is SQVTM and CDR2 ANQGSEA. Here the CDR3 DNA reads TGCAGCGTTGAGGTCTTAGGGAGTAGACACGAGCAGTACTTC. It specifies CSVEVLGSRHEQYF.

This clonotype came up many times. The V call is TRBV3-1, the J call TRBJ1-2, with unresolved D. The germline CDR1 and CDR2 sequences are LGHDT and YNNKEL (reference sequence). The V gene lost 5 bases and the J gene lost 10 bases, with 20 bases spanning the gap. CDR3 size: 14 residues. The CDR3 loop reads CASSSNGRLTAYTF. The CDR3 coding sequence is TGTGCCAGCAGCTCAAACGGACGCCTAACAGCCTACACCTTC.

As for this clonotype: Germline and junction disagree at one end, which may indicate a read error. The V and J genes are TRBV10-3 and TRBJ1-5; tentative D call: TRBD1 (6 bases). This CDR3 comprises 15 residues. The germline V gene has CDR1 ENHRY and CDR2 SYGVKD. The CDR3 region has the DNA TGTGCCAGCAGTTACTTTGGGACAATTAATCAGCCCCAGCATTTT. Its protein is CASSYFGTINQPQHF.

This clonotype was recorded many times. This chain joins TRBV19 and TRBJ1-1; no clear D. Trimming removed 7 bases at V and 2 bases at J, with 14 bases between. This CDR3 has 14 residues. Germline V CDR1 and CDR2: LNHDA, SQIVND (reference sequence). The CDR3 region has the DNA TGTGCCAGTACCTCCCGAGTTAGAAACACTGAAGCTTTCTTT. It specifies CASTSRVRNTEAFF.

The sample holds many counts of this clonotype. V usage is TRBV7-8 and J usage is TRBJ1-2; 8 bases align to TRBD1. The trim removed 5 bases at V and 6 bases at J, leaving 8 bases unmatched. Germline assignment: CDR1 SGHVS and CDR2 FQNEAQ. The CDR3 has 14 amino acids. Here the CDR3 DNA reads TGTGCCAGCAGCATCACAAGGACAGGGAATGGCTACACCTTC. Residues: CASSITRTGNGYTF. Looking up the rest from reference TRBV7-8 and TRBJ1-2 gives the full variable domain: GAGVSQSPRYKVAKRGQDVALRCDPISGHVSLFWYQQALGQGPEFLTYFQNEAQLDKSGLPSDRFFAERPEGSVSTLKIQRTQQEDSAVYLCASSITRTGNGYTFGSGTRLTVV.

This clonotype was seen more than once but under ten times. This chain uses TRBV5-6 with TRBJ2-3; 8 bases agree with TRBD2. Trimming cost V 5 bases and J 3 bases; bases outside gene matches: 8. The CDR3 length is 15 residues. Germline values: CDR1 SGHDT, CDR2 YYEEEE. The CDR3 DNA follows: TGTGCCAGCAGTTTAACGGGGGGGCGAACAGATACGCAGTATTTT. Amino acid sequence: CASSLTGGRTDTQYF.

This clonotype was recorded once. One base away lies a much larger clone, so this may be a sequencing read error. This chain joins TRBV7-3 and TRBJ1-2, with 7 positions matching TRBD1. V shed 4 bases and J 4 bases; nucleotides not matched to a gene: 12. This CDR3 has 16 residues. Germline assignment: CDR1 SGHTA and CDR2 FQGTGA. The CDR3 is CASSSRGGGRGYGYTF. In nucleotides, the CDR3 is TGTGCCAGCAGCTCGCGAGGGGGCGGGAGAGGCTATGGCTACACCTTC.

V usage is TRBV19 and J usage is TRBJ2-7; 8 bases fit TRBD2. CDR1 and CDR2 (germline): LNHDA, SQIVND (reference sequence). Unmatched junction bases numbered 5, after V lost 7 bases and J lost 3 bases. The CDR3 totals 13 residues. CDR3 in amino acids: CASTVAGNYEQYF. As DNA, the CDR3 is TGTGCCAGTACCGTAGCGGGGAACTACGAGCAGTACTTC.

The chain is built from TRBV3-1 and TRBJ2-5, with 15 bases fitting TRBD2. The CDR3 spans 20 residues. Germline V gives CDR1 LGHDT, CDR2 YNNKEL (reference sequence). After removal of 0 bases from V and 5 bases from J, the junction contained 13 bases not matched to a gene. This chain's CDR3 is CASSQDLTGLAGGPRETQYF. The CDR3 region has the DNA TGTGCCAGCAGCCAAGATCTGACAGGACTAGCGGGAGGGCCCAGGGAGACCCAGTACTTC.

The table lists this clonotype with many counts. The rearrangement links TRBV7-9 to TRBJ1-1; D remains unclear. There are 14 residues in the CDR3. CDR1 SEHNR and CDR2 FQNEAQ come from the germline V gene (reference sequence). The V end was cut by 2 bases, the J end by 0 bases, with 7 bases between. The DNA of the CDR3 is TGTGCCAGCAGCTTAACATCGTTGAACACTGAAGCTTTCTTT. It encodes CASSLTSLNTEAFF.

J is TRBJ1-2 and V is TRBV6-6, with 9 bases fitting TRBD1. CDR3 length equals 14 residues. The germline V gene encodes CDR1 MNHNY and CDR2 SVGAGI (reference sequence). J was trimmed by 2 bases and V by 4 bases; bases with no gene match: 2. The CDR3 reads CASSWDRENYGYTF. The CDR3 DNA sequence: TGTGCCAGCAGTTGGGACAGGGAGAACTATGGCTACACCTTC.

This clonotype was found a few times. This chain uses TRBV5-1 with TRBJ1-6; TRBD1 matches at 9 bases. The length of the CDR3 is 15 residues. The germline V gene encodes CDR1 SGHRS and CDR2 YFSETQ. V was pared by 4 bases and J by 7 bases, with 6 bases of the junction left unmatched. CDR3 bases: TGCGCCAGCAGCCTGGGGGACAGGGACAATTCACCCCTCCACTTT. This translates into CASSLGDRDNSPLHF.

This clonotype was observed many times. The V call is TRBV20-1, the J call TRBJ1-2, with D possibly being TRBD1 (6 bases). V lost 1 base and J lost 8, with 14 bases in between. Germline V gene sequence: CDR1 DFQATT, CDR2 SNEGSKA (reference sequence). CDR3 size: 13 residues. The CDR3 sequence is CSARASTGWGYTF. For the CDR3, the DNA is TGCAGTGCTAGAGCCTCGACAGGTTGGGGCTACACCTTC.

CDR3 sequence (DNA): TGCAGCCTGAGGGAGAGCTCCTACAATGAGCAGTTCTTC. It specifies CSLRESSYNEQFF. V is TRBV29-1 and J is TRBJ2-1, with D maybe TRBD2 (5 bases). Germline CDR1 is SQVTM and CDR2 is ANQGSEA. The ends were cut back, 8 bases at V and 0 bases at J, with 11 bases in the middle. The CDR3 totals 13 residues.

V is TRBV14 and J is TRBJ2-3; 11 positions match TRBD1. The V and J ends lost 3 bases and 2 bases, in that order; junction bases with no gene match: 4. This CDR3 spans 16 amino acids. Germline lookup yields CDR1 SGHDN and CDR2 FVKESK. As DNA, the CDR3 is TGTGCCAGCAGCCAGGACAGGGGGCGCATCACAGATACGCAGTATTTT. This sequence encodes CASSQDRGRITDTQYF.

Details on this clonotype: The junction does not match germline at one end; this may be a read error. The chain is built from TRBV2 and TRBJ2-5, with 7 bases that match TRBD2. This CDR3 comprises 14 residues. CDR1 is SNHLY, CDR2 FYNNEI, per germline. CDR3 sequence (DNA): TGCGCCAGCAGTCGAACGACTAGCCAAGAGCCCCAGTACTTC. Its translation is CASSRTTSQEPQYF.

This clonotype was recorded only once. One end of the junction fails to match germline, which may point to a read error. J is TRBJ2-3 and V is TRBV10-3; 10 positions match TRBD2. Looked up from germline, CDR1 is ENHRY and CDR2 is SYGVKD. The CDR3 spans 13 residues. This CDR3 is CTSSGGAGDTQYF. The CDR3 DNA is TGCACCTCAAGCGGGGGGGCCGGGGATACGCAGTATTTT.